The entry that follows covers one T cell receptor beta chain sequence. Germline values: CDR1 SEHNR, CDR2 FQNEAQ (reference sequence). This CDR3 has 14 amino acids. Losses at the gene ends were 5 bases for V and 5 bases for J; bases not matched to a gene: 6. This sample is drawn from a study of blood T cell repertoires in COVID-19. Cohort assignment relied on participant-reported clinical history. Here immunoSEQ multiplex PCR was the method, and the copy in TCRdb shows in-frame clones only, minus some. Here the sample spans 300,000 to 450,000 clones, more than 85% being singletons. This TCR came from a woman aged 30 to 39 who had recovered from COVID-19. Specimen: PBMCs or T cells enriched from blood (not recorded which). The genes are TRBV7-9 and TRBJ2-1; 7 bases are shared with TRBD1. CDR3: CASSPPGTDNEQFF. DNA of the CDR3: TGTGCCAGCAGCCCACCTGGGACAGACAATGAGCAGTTCTTC.